This T cell receptor (beta chain) stems from a study of T cell responses to AZD1222 COVID-19 vaccine. Germline CDR1 SGHAT, CDR2 FQNNGV. The CDR3 is made up of 13 amino acids. The germline V and J ends were trimmed by 5 bases and 6 bases, with 13 bases remaining between them. Clones were read by immunoSEQ multiplex PCR, and TCRdb kept only the in-frame ones, dropping some. The data contain some 150,000 clones, 80% to 90% of them singletons. The receptor comes from an adult in good health. The chain employs TRBV11-2 and TRBJ1-2; D not certain. Material: peripheral blood, obtained on day 0 of AZD1222 vaccination. CDR3 region: CASSLWRVHGYTF. The CDR3 region has the DNA TGTGCCAGCAGCCTGTGGAGGGTGCATGGCTACACCTTC.